This T cell receptor (beta chain) was retrieved from a study of T cell repertoires in cytomegalovirus infection. Across the study: Carrying CMV and the relevant HLA type showed in public TCR beta signatures.

The CDR3 is 14 residues long. The V gene's germline CDR1 is SGHVS and CDR2 FNYEAQ. V was pared by 11 bases and J by 4 bases, with 7 bases of the junction left unmatched. Each CDR3 protein is one row after TCRdb ran MiXCR on the reads. This table has under 800,000 distinct CDR3 sequences, 24% appearing once. Points on this clonotype: Its target is not known.

Study conclusions and caveats: Of the TCR beta families, the public ones yielded a cumulative frequency that identified carriers of CMV plus the relevant HLA. What dominated the ex vivo response were HLA-C-restricted CMV-specific TCR beta clonotypes.

The sequence derives from a human donor in good health (CMV status not recorded). Some clones in this sample may be carry-over from other donors' samples. The rearrangement links TRBV7-6 to TRBJ2-1, with 11 bases fitting TRBD2. Sample: CD8+ T cells from PBMCs. CDR3 loop: CAASSSGGYNEQFF. The CDR3 nucleotides read TGTGCCGCCTCCTCTAGCGGGGGGTACAATGAGCAGTTCTTC.